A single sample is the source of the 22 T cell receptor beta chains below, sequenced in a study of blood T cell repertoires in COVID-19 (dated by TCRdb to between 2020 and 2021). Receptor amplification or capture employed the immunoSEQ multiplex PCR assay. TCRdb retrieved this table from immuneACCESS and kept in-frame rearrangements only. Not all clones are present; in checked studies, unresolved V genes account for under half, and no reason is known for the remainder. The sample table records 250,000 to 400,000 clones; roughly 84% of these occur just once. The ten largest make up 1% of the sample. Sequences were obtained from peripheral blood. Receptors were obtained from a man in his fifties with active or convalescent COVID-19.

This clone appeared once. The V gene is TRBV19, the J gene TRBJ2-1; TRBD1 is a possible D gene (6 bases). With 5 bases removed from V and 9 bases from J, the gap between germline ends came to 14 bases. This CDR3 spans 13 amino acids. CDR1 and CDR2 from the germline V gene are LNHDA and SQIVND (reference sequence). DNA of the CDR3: TGTGCCAGTAGTCCCGAGGACAGCCGTGAGCAGTTCTTC. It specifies CASSPEDSREQFF. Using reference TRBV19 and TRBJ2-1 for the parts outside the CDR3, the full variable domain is DGGITQSPKYLFRKEGQNVTLSCEQNLNHDAMYWYRQDPGQGLRLIYYSQIVNDFQKGDIAEGYSVSREKKESFPLTVTSAQKNPTAFYLCASSPEDSREQFFGPGTRLTVL.

The CDR3 nucleotides are TGCGCCAGCAGCTTGGTAGCTGAGCCCGGGGAGCTGTTTTTT. Amino acids: CASSLVAEPGELFF. The rearrangement links TRBV5-1 to TRBJ2-2; no clear D. CDR3 length: 14 residues. CDR1 and CDR2 from the germline V gene are SGHRS and YFSETQ. V gave up 0 bases and J gave up 6 bases, with 9 bases separating them.

This CDR3 is CASNSGGRQLNEQFF. CDR3 in DNA: TGTGCCAGCAACTCCGGAGGCAGGCAACTGAATGAGCAGTTCTTC. The rearrangement uses TRBV7-8 and TRBJ2-1; maybe TRBD2 (5 bases). Germline values: CDR1 SGHVS, CDR2 FQNEAQ. Between the trimmed V and J ends, which lost 7 bases and 7 bases, there was a span of 20 bases. The CDR3 spans 15 residues.

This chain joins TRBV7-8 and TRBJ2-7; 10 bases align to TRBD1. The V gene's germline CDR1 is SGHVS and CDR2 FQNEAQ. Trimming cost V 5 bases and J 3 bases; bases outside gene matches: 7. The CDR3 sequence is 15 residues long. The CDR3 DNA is TGTGCCAGCAGCCGAACGGGACAGGGGAACTACGAGCAGTACTTC. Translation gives CASSRTGQGNYEQYF.

The CDR3 nucleotides read TGTGCCAGCAGTCGGGGGAGGGGTGGCTACACCTTC. This sequence encodes CASSRGRGGYTF. The V call is TRBV2, the J call TRBJ1-2, with D possibly TRBD1 on 5 matching bases. V was pared by 5 bases and J by 7 bases, with 11 bases between. The CDR3 sequence is 12 residues long. Germline assignment: CDR1 SNHLY and CDR2 FYNNEI.

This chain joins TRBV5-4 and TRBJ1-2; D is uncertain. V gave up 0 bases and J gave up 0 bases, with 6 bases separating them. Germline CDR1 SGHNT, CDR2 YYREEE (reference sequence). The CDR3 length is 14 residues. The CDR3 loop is CASSLASTNYGYTF. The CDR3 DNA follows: TGTGCCAGCAGCTTGGCCAGTACTAACTATGGCTACACCTTC. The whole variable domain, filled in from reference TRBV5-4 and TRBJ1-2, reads ETGVTQSPTHLIKTRGQQVTLRCSSQSGHNTVSWYQQALGQGPQFIFQYYREEENGRGNFPPRFSGLQFPNYSSELNVNALELDDSALYLCASSLASTNYGYTFGSGTRLTVV.

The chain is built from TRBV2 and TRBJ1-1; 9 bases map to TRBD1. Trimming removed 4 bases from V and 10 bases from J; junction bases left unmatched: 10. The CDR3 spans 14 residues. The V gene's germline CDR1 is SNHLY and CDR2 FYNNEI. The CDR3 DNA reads TGTGCCAGCAGTGTACAGGGGGCGTTTCTGGTAGCTTTCTTT. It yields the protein CASSVQGAFLVAFF.

This CDR3 reads CASSLSRKSSGANVLTF. The CDR3 nucleotides are TGTGCCAGCAGTTTATCCCGCAAGAGCTCTGGGGCCAACGTCCTGACTTTC. The rearrangement joins TRBV27 to TRBJ2-6; D remains unclear. V gave up 0 bases and J gave up 0 bases, with 9 bases separating them. Looked up from germline, CDR1 is MNHEY and CDR2 is SMNVEV (reference sequence). The CDR3 has 17 residues.

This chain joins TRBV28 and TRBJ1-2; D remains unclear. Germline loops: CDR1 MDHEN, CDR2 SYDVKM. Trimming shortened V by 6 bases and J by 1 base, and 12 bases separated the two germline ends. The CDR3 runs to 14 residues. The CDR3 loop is CASSPGLINYGYTF. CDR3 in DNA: TGTGCCAGCAGCCCCGGACTGATTAACTATGGCTACACCTTC.

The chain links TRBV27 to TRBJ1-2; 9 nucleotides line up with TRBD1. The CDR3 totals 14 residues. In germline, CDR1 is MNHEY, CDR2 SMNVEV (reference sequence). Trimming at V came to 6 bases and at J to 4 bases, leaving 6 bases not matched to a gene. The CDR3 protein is CASSTGTGFYGYTF. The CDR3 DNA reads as TGTGCCAGCAGCACCGGGACAGGGTTCTATGGCTACACCTTC.

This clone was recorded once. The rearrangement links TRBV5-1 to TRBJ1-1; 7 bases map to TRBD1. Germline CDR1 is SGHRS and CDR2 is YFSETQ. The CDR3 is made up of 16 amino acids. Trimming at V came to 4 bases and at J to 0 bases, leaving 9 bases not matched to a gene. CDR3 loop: CASSEGTAYMNTEAFF. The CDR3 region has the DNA TGCGCCAGCAGCGAAGGGACAGCCTACATGAACACTGAAGCTTTCTTT.

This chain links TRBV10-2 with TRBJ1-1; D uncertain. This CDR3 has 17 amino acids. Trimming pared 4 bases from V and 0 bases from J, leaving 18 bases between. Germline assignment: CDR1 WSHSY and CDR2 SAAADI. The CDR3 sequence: CASSVRFRRPLNTEAFF. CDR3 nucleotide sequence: TGCGCCAGCAGTGTCAGATTTCGGAGGCCACTGAACACTGAAGCTTTCTTT.

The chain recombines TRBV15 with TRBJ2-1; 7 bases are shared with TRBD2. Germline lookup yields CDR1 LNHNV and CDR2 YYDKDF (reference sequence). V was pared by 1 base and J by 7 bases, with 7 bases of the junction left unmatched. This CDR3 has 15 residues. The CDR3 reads CATSRGTGGRNEQFF. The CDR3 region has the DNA TGTGCCACCAGCAGAGGGACGGGAGGTCGTAATGAGCAGTTCTTC. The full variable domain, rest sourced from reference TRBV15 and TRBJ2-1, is DAMVIQNPRYQVTQFGKPVTLSCSQTLNHNVMYWYQQKSSQAPKLLFHYYDKDFNNEADTPDNFQSRRPNTSFCFLDIRSPGLGDTAMYLCATSRGTGGRNEQFFGPGTRLTVL.

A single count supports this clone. The CDR3 loop is CATAGGSYEQYF. CDR3 nucleotide sequence: TGTGCCACGGCAGGAGGGTCCTACGAGCAGTACTTC. The chain couples TRBV12-3 or TRBV12-4 to TRBJ2-7; D perhaps matches TRBD2 (6 bases). The V and J ends lost 10 bases and 1 base respectively, with 11 bases between them. CDR3 length equals 12 residues.

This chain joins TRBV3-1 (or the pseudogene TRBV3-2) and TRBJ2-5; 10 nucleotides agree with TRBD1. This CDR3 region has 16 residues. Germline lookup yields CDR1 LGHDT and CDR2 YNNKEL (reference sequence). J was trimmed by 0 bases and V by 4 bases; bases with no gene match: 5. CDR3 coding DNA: TGTGCCAGCAGCCCCCGGGACAGGGGCTACCAAGAGACCCAGTACTTC. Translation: CASSPRDRGYQETQYF.

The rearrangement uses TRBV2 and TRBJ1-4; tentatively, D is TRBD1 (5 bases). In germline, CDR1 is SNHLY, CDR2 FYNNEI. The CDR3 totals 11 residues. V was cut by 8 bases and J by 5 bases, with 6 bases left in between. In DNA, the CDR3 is TGTGCCAGCGGGGGGAATGAAAAACTGTTTTTT. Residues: CASGGNEKLFF.

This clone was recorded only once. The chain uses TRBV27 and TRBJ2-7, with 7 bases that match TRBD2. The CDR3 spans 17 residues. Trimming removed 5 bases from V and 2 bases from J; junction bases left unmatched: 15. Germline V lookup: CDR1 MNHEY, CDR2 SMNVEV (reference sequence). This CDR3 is CASSPSLLAAGPYEQYF. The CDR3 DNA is TGTGCCAGCAGTCCTTCCCTCCTAGCGGCTGGCCCCTACGAGCAGTACTTC.

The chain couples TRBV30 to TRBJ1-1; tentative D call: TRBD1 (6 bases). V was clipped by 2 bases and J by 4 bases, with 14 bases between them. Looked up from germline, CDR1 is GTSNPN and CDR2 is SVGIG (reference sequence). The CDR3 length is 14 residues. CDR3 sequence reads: CAWSPAGEGTEAFF. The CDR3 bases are TGTGCCTGGAGTCCCGCAGGGGAGGGCACTGAAGCTTTCTTT.

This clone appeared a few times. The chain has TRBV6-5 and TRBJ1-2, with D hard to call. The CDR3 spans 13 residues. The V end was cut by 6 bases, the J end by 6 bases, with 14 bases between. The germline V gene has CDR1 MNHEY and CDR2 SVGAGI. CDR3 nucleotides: TGTGCCAGCAGACCCACCCCGACTCATGGCTACACCTTC. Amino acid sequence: CASRPTPTHGYTF.

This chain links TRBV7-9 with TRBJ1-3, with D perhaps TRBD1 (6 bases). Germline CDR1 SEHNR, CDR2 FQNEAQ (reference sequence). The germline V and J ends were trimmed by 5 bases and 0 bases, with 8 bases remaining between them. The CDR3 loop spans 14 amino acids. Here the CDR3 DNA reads TGTGCCAGCAGCACAGGGAGCTCTGGAAACACCATATATTTT. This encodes CASSTGSSGNTIYF.

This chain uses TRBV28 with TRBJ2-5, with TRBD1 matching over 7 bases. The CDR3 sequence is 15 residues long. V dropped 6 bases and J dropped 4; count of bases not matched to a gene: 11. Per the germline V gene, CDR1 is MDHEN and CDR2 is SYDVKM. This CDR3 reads CASRSTGVRSETQYF. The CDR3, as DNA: TGTGCCAGCAGATCAACAGGGGTTCGGTCAGAGACCCAGTACTTC. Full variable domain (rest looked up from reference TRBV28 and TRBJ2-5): DVKVTQSSRYLVKRTGEKVFLECVQDMDHENMFWYRQDPGLGLRLIYFSYDVKMKEKGDIPEGYSVSREKKERFSLILESASTNQTSMYLCASRSTGVRSETQYFGPGTRLLVL.

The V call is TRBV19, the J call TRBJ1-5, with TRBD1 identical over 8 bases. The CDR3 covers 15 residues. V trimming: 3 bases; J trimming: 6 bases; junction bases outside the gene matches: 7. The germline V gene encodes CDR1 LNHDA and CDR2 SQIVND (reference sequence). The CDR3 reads CASSIGQGGGQPQHF. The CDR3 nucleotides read TGTGCCAGTAGTATCGGACAGGGCGGGGGTCAGCCCCAGCATTTT. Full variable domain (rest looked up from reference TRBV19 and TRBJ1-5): DGGITQSPKYLFRKEGQNVTLSCEQNLNHDAMYWYRQDPGQGLRLIYYSQIVNDFQKGDIAEGYSVSREKKESFPLTVTSAQKNPTAFYLCASSIGQGGGQPQHFGDGTRLSIL.